This T cell receptor (beta chain) was captured in a study of PD-1 blockade in classical Hodgkin lymphoma. The method was immunoSEQ multiplex PCR; TCRdb's version includes in-frame clones alone and lacks a portion of them. Of fewer than 65,000 clones in the sample, 90% are singletons; the top ten hold roughly a tenth. Patients all relapsed after autologous stem cell transplantation, and there was variation in brentuximab vedotin exposure. The CDR3 runs 13 residues. The V gene's germline CDR1 is SGHDT and CDR2 YYEEEE. Deletions cut 0 bases from V and 6 bases from J, with 10 bases between. V is TRBV5-6 and J is TRBJ2-7; D gene uncertain. Here the sequenced sample was peripheral blood mononuclear cells (PBMCs), taken at baseline. This sequence originates from a human donor with classical Hodgkin lymphoma. The chain's CDR3 is CASSLVASAEQYF. The CDR3 bases are TGTGCCAGCAGCTTGGTTGCCAGTGCCGAGCAGTACTTC.